This TCR beta chain was sequenced for a study of Ad26.COV2.S vaccination and SARS-CoV-2 variants. As for the study in general: A participant enrolled in the COV1001 Ad26.COV2.S trial arm provided the sample. General observations from the study: Non-spike TCR breadth showed similarity between vaccine and placebo recipients. Vaccinated individuals (as opposed to placebo recipients) had higher spike-specific TCR breadth.

V shed 7 bases and J 6 bases; nucleotides not matched to a gene: 10. Germline values: CDR1 MGHDK, CDR2 SYGVNS. This CDR3 has 15 amino acids. Concerning this clone: Its cognate antigen is unknown.

Treatment meaning: around 19 received Ad26.COV2.S at low or high dose, single or two shots; roughly five received placebo; per-sample allocation not given. Day 63 after the first injection of vaccine or placebo was the sampling time. An adult aged 18-55 years in Boston served as the donor. The table came from immunoSEQ multiplex PCR; TCRdb's copy has only in-frame clones and leaves some out. This table has 300,000 to 350,000 clones, 90% appearing once. The sequence was collected from a person aged 18 to 65 who received the Ad26.COV2.S COVID-19 vaccine or a placebo. The sequencing used peripheral blood, collected in a trial of Ad26.COV2.S vaccine versus placebo. V is TRBV25-1 and J is TRBJ2-1; TRBD2 matches at 9 bases. CDR3 sequence: CASTPRVAGANEQFF. In DNA form, the CDR3 reads TGTGCCAGCACTCCGCGGGTAGCGGGAGCCAATGAGCAGTTCTTC. The full variable domain, completed using reference TRBV25-1 and TRBJ2-1, is EADIYQTPRYLVIGTGKKITLECSQTMGHDKMYWYQQDPGMELHLIHYSYGVNSTEKGDLSSESTVSRIRTEHFPLTLESARPSHTSQYLCASTPRVAGANEQFFGPGTRLTVL.